Following are 27 T cell receptor beta chains from one sample sequenced in a study of Graves' ophthalmopathy and Graves' hyperthyroidism. For repertoire sequencing, the TCR beta CDR3 regions were amplified from RNA transcripts. RT-PCR was first run with HTBI primers, then multiplex PCR in a second round. TCRdb recomputed calls from the multiplex PCR reads with MiXCR, one row per CDR3 protein. Seen here are about 390,000 distinct CDR3 sequences, approximately 18% observed once, and the top ten hold 2.4%. The sample comprised peripheral blood. Every receptor here comes from an adult woman with stable Graves' hyperthyroidism.

This clonotype has a count of ten or more. The chain recombines TRBV5-1 with TRBJ1-1; 9 nucleotides align to TRBD1. The CDR3 totals 18 residues. Unmatched junction bases numbered 9, after V lost 0 bases and J lost 0 bases. The germline V gene encodes CDR1 SGHRS and CDR2 YFSETQ. The CDR3 sequence: CASSLASGQGTMNTEAFF. In nucleotides, the CDR3 is TGCGCCAGCAGCTTGGCCTCAGGACAGGGGACTATGAACACTGAAGCTTTCTTT.

This clonotype was counted a few times. The chain couples TRBV6-1 to TRBJ1-2, with D unclear. In germline, CDR1 is MNHNS, CDR2 SASEGT. V lost 6 bases to trimming and J lost 4 bases, with 9 bases between them. The CDR3 spans 12 residues. CDR3 amino acids: CASRSGPYGYTF. DNA for the CDR3: TGTGCCAGCAGATCCGGACCCTATGGCTACACCTTC.

The CDR3 reads CAWSSRRGDNQPQHF. CDR3 in DNA: TGTGCCTGGAGTAGTCGACGGGGGGACAATCAGCCCCAGCATTTT. The genes are TRBV30 and TRBJ1-5, with D possibly matching TRBD1 (5 bases). Trimming pared 2 bases from V and 3 bases from J, leaving 14 bases between. Looked up from germline, CDR1 is GTSNPN and CDR2 is SVGIG (reference sequence). The CDR3 is 15 amino acids.

This sequence joins TRBV7-9 and TRBJ1-2; D remains ambiguous. Germline V CDR1 and CDR2: SEHNR, FQNEAQ (reference sequence). V was cut by 3 bases and J by 6 bases, with 11 bases left in between. The CDR3 runs to 13 residues. The chain's CDR3 is CASSLRFSDGYTF. The CDR3 nucleotides are TGTGCCAGCAGCTTGAGGTTTAGCGATGGCTACACCTTC.

This clonotype appeared many times. This chain connects TRBV6-2 or TRBV6-3 to TRBJ2-7; no definite D call. The CDR3 runs 13 residues. V gave up 0 bases and J gave up 4 bases, with 7 bases separating them. Looked up from germline, CDR1 is MNHEY and CDR2 is SVGEGT. CDR3 DNA: TGTGCCAGCAGTTACTCGAAAGTTTACGAGCAGTACTTC. Residues: CASSYSKVYEQYF.

The V gene is TRBV11-2, the J gene TRBJ1-2, with D hard to call. Germline CDR1 SGHAT, CDR2 FQNNGV. The CDR3 loop spans 14 amino acids. Trimming took off 1 base at V and 5 bases at J, with 11 bases between the two ends. The CDR3, as DNA: TGTGCCAGCAGCTTAGGACTACCAAATTATGGCTACACCTTC. This sequence encodes CASSLGLPNYGYTF.

This clonotype was counted at least ten times. The genes are TRBV4-2 and TRBJ2-7; 9 bases line up with TRBD2. Germline assignment: CDR1 LGHNA and CDR2 YNFKEQ. Trimming cost V 1 base and J 3 bases; bases outside gene matches: 7. CDR3 length equals 16 residues. CDR3 sequence: CASSQVYSGRFYEQYF. In nucleotides, the CDR3 is TGTGCCAGCAGCCAAGTGTACAGCGGGAGGTTCTACGAGCAGTACTTC.

This clonotype was observed at least ten times. The chain uses TRBV11-2 and TRBJ2-7, with 12 bases fitting TRBD2. The germline CDR1 and CDR2 sequences are SGHAT and FQNNGV. Trimming at V came to 3 bases and at J to 0 bases, leaving 6 bases not matched to a gene. This CDR3 has 17 amino acids. CDR3 loop: CASSLLAGGRSSYEQYF. The CDR3 DNA reads TGTGCCAGCAGCTTGCTAGCGGGAGGGCGTAGCTCCTACGAGCAGTACTTC.

The chain joins TRBV3-1 to TRBJ2-7; 7 nucleotides line up with TRBD2. The V segment lost 6 bases and the J segment 0 bases; nucleotides outside the gene matches: 5. Germline V CDR1 and CDR2: LGHDT, YNNKEL (reference sequence). The CDR3 spans 14 residues. The CDR3 sequence: CASRGSGNSYEQYF. The CDR3 DNA reads TGTGCCAGCAGAGGGAGCGGGAACTCCTACGAGCAGTACTTC.

Many counts were recorded for this clonotype. This chain links TRBV20-1 with TRBJ2-7; perhaps TRBD1 as D (6 bases). The CDR3 covers 13 residues. Germline CDR1 reads DFQATT; CDR2 reads SNEGSKA (reference sequence). V was trimmed by 3 bases and J by 5 bases, leaving 14 bases between them. The CDR3 DNA reads TGCAGTGCTAGTCTAGGACCAGGGGACGAGCAGTACTTC. As protein: CSASLGPGDEQYF.

The sample holds many counts of this clonotype. The CDR3 loop is CASSTPGQGRWETQYF. The CDR3 DNA reads as TGTGCCAGTAGTACCCCCGGACAGGGGAGATGGGAGACCCAGTACTTC. V gene TRBV19 combines with J gene TRBJ2-5, with TRBD1 matching 9 bases. The J segment lost 5 bases and the V segment lost 4 bases, leaving 11 bases of the junction unmatched. Germline lookup yields CDR1 LNHDA and CDR2 SQIVND (reference sequence). CDR3 size: 16 residues.

The J gene is TRBJ1-4, the V gene TRBV30; D is ambiguous. Germline V gene lookup returns CDR1 GTSNPN and CDR2 SVGIG (reference sequence). V lost 0 bases to trimming and J lost 4 bases, with 6 bases between them. CDR3 length: 13 residues. In nucleotides, the CDR3 is TGTGCCTGGAGTGTAATCGGTAATGAAAAACTGTTTTTT. Residues: CAWSVIGNEKLFF.

This clonotype was seen repeatedly, ten times or more. The gene calls are TRBV20-1 and TRBJ1-3; possible D gene TRBD1, 5 bases. CDR3 length equals 12 residues. The V end lost 5 bases, the J end lost 0 bases, and 5 bases lay between the germline ends. In germline, CDR1 is DFQATT, CDR2 SNEGSKA (reference sequence). The chain's CDR3 is CSADSSGNTIYF. The CDR3 DNA follows: TGCAGTGCTGACAGCTCTGGAAACACCATATATTTT.

This clonotype was seen many times. The rearrangement uses TRBV19 and TRBJ2-7, with D perhaps matching TRBD1 or TRBD2 (5 bases each). This CDR3 spans 15 amino acids. V was cut by 5 bases and J by 3 bases, with 17 bases left in between. The germline CDR1 and CDR2 sequences are LNHDA and SQIVND (reference sequence). CDR3 bases: TGTGCCAGTAGTGGTGTGGGGGACCCATTCTACGAGCAGTACTTC. As protein: CASSGVGDPFYEQYF.

V and J are TRBV7-9 and TRBJ1-6; D might be TRBD1 (5 bases). Germline V CDR1 and CDR2: SEHNR, FQNEAQ (reference sequence). CDR3 length: 14 amino acids. Trimming cost V 8 bases and J 8 bases, with 16 bases left between them. The chain's CDR3 is CASGPRVVDSPLHF. CDR3 DNA: TGTGCCAGCGGTCCCAGGGTTGTCGATTCACCCCTCCACTTT.

This clonotype came up many times. The chain has TRBV5-1 and TRBJ2-7; D call uncertain. This CDR3 is 13 amino acids long. Trimming cost V 0 bases and J 1 base, with 5 bases left between them. Germline assignment: CDR1 SGHRS and CDR2 YFSETQ. CDR3 nucleotide sequence: TGCGCCAGCAGCTTGGCAGGATCCTACGAGCAGTACTTC. Its protein product is CASSLAGSYEQYF.

Many counts were recorded for this clonotype. This chain uses TRBV7-9 with TRBJ2-2; perhaps D is TRBD1 or TRBD2 (5 bases each). From germline, CDR1 is SEHNR and CDR2 FQNEAQ (reference sequence). The CDR3 is made up of 14 amino acids. V was shortened by 1 base and J by 6 bases, with 9 bases between the two germline ends. In DNA, the CDR3 is TGTGCCAGCAGCTTAGGTTCGGGGCCCGGGGAGCTGTTTTTT. This encodes CASSLGSGPGELFF.

This clonotype came up many times. This rearrangement joins TRBV5-1 to TRBJ2-5; 7 bases agree with TRBD1. After removal of 2 bases from V and 3 bases from J, the junction contained 10 bases not matched to a gene. The CDR3 is 16 residues long. Germline-derived CDR1 and CDR2 are SGHRS and YFSETQ. CDR3: CASSFGWSQGEETQYF. The CDR3 nucleotides read TGCGCCAGCAGCTTCGGATGGTCGCAGGGGGAAGAGACCCAGTACTTC.

This clonotype was seen repeatedly, ten times or more. In DNA, the CDR3 is TGTGCCAGCAGCTTAGGGGGGCCGCGGGAGCAGTACTTC. As protein: CASSLGGPREQYF. The rearrangement uses TRBV11-2 and TRBJ2-7; the D gene is possibly TRBD1 (6 bases). Germline assignment: CDR1 SGHAT and CDR2 FQNNGV. V lost 1 base and J lost 7, with 11 bases in between. The CDR3 is 13 amino acids. The variable domain in full, with the rest retrieved from reference TRBV11-2 and TRBJ2-7, is EAGVAQSPRYKIIEKRQSVAFWCNPISGHATLYWYQQILGQGPKLLIQFQNNGVVDDSQLPKDRFSAERLKGVDSTLKIQPAKLEDSAVYLCASSLGGPREQYFGPGTRLTVT.

This clonotype has ten or more counts. The chain is built from TRBV12-3 or TRBV12-4 and TRBJ1-6, with D hard to call. V dropped 5 bases and J dropped 9 bases, with 17 bases sitting between them. The CDR3 is made up of 15 amino acids. The CDR3 nucleotides read TGTGCCAGCAGTCTGTCTGAAGGGCTCGGTTCACCCCTCCACTTT. As protein: CASSLSEGLGSPLHF.

This sequence joins TRBV30 and TRBJ1-5, with 8 positions matching TRBD1. In germline, CDR1 is GTSNPN, CDR2 SVGIG (reference sequence). The CDR3 is made up of 15 amino acids. The V gene end was trimmed by 3 bases and the J gene end by 2 bases; junction bases not matched to a gene: 6. The CDR3, as DNA: TGTGCCTGGAGGCGACAGGGGTCCGGCAATCAGCCCCAGCATTTT. This translates into CAWRRQGSGNQPQHF.

This clonotype appeared many times. The genes are TRBV7-2 and TRBJ2-4; D is unclear. Per germline, CDR1 SGHTA and CDR2 FQGNSA. Deletions cut 5 bases from V and 6 bases from J, with 11 bases between. The CDR3 has 13 amino acids. CDR3 sequence: CASSPSTRNIQYF. In nucleotides, the CDR3 is TGTGCCAGCAGCCCCTCGACCCGAAACATTCAGTACTTC.

The rearrangement uses TRBV6-2 or TRBV6-3 and TRBJ1-1, with a weak D call TRBD1 (5 bases). Germline CDR1 is MNHEY and CDR2 is SVGEGT. The CDR3 consists of 14 residues. V lost 0 bases and J lost 3, with 8 bases in between. Here the CDR3 reads CASSYSFRDTEAFF. For the CDR3, the DNA is TGTGCCAGCAGTTACTCTTTCAGGGACACTGAAGCTTTCTTT.

This clonotype was counted ten times or more. This rearrangement joins TRBV5-1 to TRBJ2-7; weak D call: TRBD2 (5 bases). CDR1 is SGHRS, CDR2 YFSETQ, per germline. This CDR3 is 15 amino acids long. Trimming took 1 base from V and 5 from J, leaving 16 bases between them. CDR3 protein: CASSLNSGWLDEQYF. In DNA, the CDR3 is TGCGCCAGCAGCTTGAATTCGGGGTGGCTGGACGAGCAGTACTTC.

The sample holds many counts of this clonotype. A much larger clone lies one base from this, so it may be a read error. This chain uses TRBV28 with TRBJ2-2; D is unclear. The CDR3 runs to 12 residues. In germline, CDR1 is MDHEN, CDR2 SYDVKM. The CDR3 DNA sequence: TGTGCCGGCAGTTTGTGGTCCGGGGAGCTGTTTTTT. This translates into CAGSLWSGELFF.

V usage is TRBV4-2 and J usage is TRBJ2-3, with TRBD1 identical over 7 bases. CDR3 length: 16 residues. Germline V gives CDR1 LGHNA, CDR2 YNFKEQ. The ends lost 4 bases at V and 1 base at J; junction bases unmatched: 8. CDR3 amino acids: CASSPTPGQGTDTQYF. DNA for the CDR3: TGTGCCAGCAGCCCGACGCCTGGACAGGGCACAGATACGCAGTATTTT.

The chain combines TRBV4-2 with TRBJ2-7, with a possible D match to TRBD2 (6 bases). CDR1 is LGHNA, CDR2 YNFKEQ, per germline. This CDR3 is 14 amino acids long. Trimming shortened V by 5 bases and J by 1 base, and 12 bases separated the two germline ends. For the CDR3, the DNA is TGTGCCAGCAGCGATACGGGGACTTCCTACGAGCAGTACTTC. This sequence encodes CASSDTGTSYEQYF.